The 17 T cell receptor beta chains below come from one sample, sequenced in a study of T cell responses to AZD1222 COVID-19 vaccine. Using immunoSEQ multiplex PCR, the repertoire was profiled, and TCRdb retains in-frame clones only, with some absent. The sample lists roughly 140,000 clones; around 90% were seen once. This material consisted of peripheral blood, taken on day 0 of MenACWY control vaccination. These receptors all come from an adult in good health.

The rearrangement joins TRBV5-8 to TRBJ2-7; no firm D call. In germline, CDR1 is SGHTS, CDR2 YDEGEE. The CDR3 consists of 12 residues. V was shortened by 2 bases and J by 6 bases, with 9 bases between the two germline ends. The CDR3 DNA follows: TGTGCCAGCAGCTTTGGGGTAGGCGAGCAGTACTTC. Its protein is CASSFGVGEQYF.

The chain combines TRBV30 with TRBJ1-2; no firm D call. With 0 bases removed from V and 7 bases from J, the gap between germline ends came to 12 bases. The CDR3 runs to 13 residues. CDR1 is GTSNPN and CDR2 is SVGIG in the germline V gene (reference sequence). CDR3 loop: CAWSVRVGVGYTF. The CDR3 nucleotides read TGTGCCTGGAGTGTACGGGTAGGTGTTGGCTACACCTTC.

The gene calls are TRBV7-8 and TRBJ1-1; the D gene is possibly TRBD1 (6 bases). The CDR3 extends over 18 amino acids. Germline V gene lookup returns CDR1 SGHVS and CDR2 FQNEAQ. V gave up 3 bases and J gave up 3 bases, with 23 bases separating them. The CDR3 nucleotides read TGTGCCAGCAGCTTTTCGTCTGGGACACGGAATAAGTACACTGAAGCTTTCTTT. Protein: CASSFSSGTRNKYTEAFF.

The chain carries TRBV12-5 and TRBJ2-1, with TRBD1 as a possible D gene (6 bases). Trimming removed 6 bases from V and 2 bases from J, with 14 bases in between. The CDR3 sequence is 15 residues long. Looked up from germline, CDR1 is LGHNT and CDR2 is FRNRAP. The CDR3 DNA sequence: TGTGCTAGTGGCCGCCGAAGGGGGACCTACAATGAGCAGTTCTTC. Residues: CASGRRRGTYNEQFF.

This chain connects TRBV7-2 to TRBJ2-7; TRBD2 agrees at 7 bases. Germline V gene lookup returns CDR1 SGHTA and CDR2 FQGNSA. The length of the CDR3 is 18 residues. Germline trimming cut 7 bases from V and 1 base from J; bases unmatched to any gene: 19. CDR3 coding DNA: TGTGCCAGCACCCCTCGGGGAGGGCCTCTTTCGGCATCCTACGAGCAGTACTTC. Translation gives CASTPRGGPLSASYEQYF.

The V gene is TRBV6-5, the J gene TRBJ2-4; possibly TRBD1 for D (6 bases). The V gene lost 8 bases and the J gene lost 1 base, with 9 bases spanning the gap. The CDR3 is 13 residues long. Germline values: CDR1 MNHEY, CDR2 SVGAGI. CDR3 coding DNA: TGTGCCAGCGGACAGTTTGCCAAAAACATTCAGTACTTC. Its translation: CASGQFAKNIQYF.

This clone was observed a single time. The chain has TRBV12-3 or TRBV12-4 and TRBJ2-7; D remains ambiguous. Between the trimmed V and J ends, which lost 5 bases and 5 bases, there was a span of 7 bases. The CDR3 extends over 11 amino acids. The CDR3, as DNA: TGTGCCAGCAGTGCTGTAGACGAGCAGTACTTC. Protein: CASSAVDEQYF.

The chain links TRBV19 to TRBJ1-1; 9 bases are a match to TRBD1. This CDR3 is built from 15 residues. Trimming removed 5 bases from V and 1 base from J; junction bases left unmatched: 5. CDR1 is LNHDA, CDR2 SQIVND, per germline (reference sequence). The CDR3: CASSSGQGANTEAFF. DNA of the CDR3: TGTGCCAGTAGTTCGGGACAGGGAGCGAACACTGAAGCTTTCTTT.

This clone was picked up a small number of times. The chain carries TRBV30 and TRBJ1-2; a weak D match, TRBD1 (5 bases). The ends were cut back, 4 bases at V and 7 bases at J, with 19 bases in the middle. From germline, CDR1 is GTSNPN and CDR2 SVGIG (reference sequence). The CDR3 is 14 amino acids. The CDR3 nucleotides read TGTGCCTGGACCATTAGGGGTCCCTCAGGTGGCTACACCTTC. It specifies CAWTIRGPSGGYTF.

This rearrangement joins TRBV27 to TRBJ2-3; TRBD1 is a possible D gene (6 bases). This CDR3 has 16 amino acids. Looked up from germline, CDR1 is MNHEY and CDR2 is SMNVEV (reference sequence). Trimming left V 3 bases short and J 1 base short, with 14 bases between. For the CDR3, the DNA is TGTGCCAGCAGTTTTCTCAGGGGCTATGGCACAGATACGCAGTATTTT. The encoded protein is CASSFLRGYGTDTQYF.

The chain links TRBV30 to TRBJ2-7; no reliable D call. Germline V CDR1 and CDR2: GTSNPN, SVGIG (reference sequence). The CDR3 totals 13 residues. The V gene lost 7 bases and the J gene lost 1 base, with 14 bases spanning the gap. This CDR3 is CALKKDRSYEQYF. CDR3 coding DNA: TGTGCCTTGAAAAAGGACCGATCCTACGAGCAGTACTTC.

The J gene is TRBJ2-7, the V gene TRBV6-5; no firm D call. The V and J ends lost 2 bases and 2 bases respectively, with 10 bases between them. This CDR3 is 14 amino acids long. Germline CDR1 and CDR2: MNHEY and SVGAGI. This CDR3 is CASSYRSGPYEQYF. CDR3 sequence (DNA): TGTGCCAGCAGTTACCGGTCAGGACCCTACGAGCAGTACTTC.

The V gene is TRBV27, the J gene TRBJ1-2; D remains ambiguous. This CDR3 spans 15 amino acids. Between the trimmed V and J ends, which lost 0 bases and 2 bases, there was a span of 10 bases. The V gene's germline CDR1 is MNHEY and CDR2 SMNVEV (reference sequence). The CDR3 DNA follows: TGTGCCAGCAGTTTATCCCCAGACCGGAACTATGGCTACACCTTC. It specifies CASSLSPDRNYGYTF.

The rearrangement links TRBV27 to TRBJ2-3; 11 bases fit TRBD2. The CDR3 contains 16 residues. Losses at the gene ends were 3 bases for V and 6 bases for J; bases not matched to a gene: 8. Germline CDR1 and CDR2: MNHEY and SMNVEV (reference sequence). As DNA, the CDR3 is TGTGCCAGCAGTTTTGGGGGGACTAGCGGACGTGATACGCAGTATTTT. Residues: CASSFGGTSGRDTQYF.

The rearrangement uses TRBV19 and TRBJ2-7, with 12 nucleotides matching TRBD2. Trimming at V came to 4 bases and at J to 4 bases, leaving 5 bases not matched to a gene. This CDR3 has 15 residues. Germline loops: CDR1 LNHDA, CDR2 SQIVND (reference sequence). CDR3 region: CASSTPLAGGYEQYF. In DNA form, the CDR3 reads TGTGCCAGTAGTACCCCACTAGCGGGAGGTTACGAGCAGTACTTC.

CDR3 DNA: TGTGCCAGTAGTACGCCGCAGAGTCCCACAGCCTTCTATGGCTACACCTTC. Amino acids: CASSTPQSPTAFYGYTF. This chain uses TRBV19 with TRBJ1-2; unclear D gene. The germline gives CDR1 LNHDA, CDR2 SQIVND (reference sequence). V was shortened by 4 bases and J by 4 bases, with 22 bases between the two germline ends. The CDR3 is 17 residues long.

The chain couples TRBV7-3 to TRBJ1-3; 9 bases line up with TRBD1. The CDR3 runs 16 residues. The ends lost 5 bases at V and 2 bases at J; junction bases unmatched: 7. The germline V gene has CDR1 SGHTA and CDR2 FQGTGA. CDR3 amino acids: CASSRGDRVTGNTIYF. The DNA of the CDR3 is TGTGCCAGCAGCCGCGGGGACAGGGTGACTGGAAACACCATATATTTT.